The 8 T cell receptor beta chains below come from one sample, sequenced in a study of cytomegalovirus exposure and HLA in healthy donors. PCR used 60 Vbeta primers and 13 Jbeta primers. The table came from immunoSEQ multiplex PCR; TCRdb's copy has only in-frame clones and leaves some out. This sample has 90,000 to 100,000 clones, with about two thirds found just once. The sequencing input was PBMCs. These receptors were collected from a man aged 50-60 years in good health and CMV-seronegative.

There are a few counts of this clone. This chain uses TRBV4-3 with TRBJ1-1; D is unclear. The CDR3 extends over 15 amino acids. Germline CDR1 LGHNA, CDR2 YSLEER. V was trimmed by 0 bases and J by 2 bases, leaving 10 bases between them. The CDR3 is CASSQDKRFNTEAFF. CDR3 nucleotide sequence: TGCGCCAGCAGCCAAGATAAACGGTTTAACACTGAAGCTTTCTTT.

CDR3 sequence reads: CASSPRGGDYGYTF. Written as DNA, the CDR3 is TGCGCCAGCAGCCCCAGGGGAGGGGACTATGGCTACACCTTC. This chain connects TRBV4-1 to TRBJ1-2; tentatively, D is TRBD1 (6 bases). The V and J ends lost 4 bases and 3 bases respectively, with 12 bases between them. CDR1 and CDR2 from the germline V gene are MGHRA and YSYEKL. CDR3 length: 14 residues.

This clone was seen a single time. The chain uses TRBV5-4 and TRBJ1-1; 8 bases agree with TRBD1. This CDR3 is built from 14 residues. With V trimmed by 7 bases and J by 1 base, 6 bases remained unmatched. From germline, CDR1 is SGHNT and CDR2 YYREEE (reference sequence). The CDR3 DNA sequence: TGTGCCAGCGGACGACAGGGGCAGAACACTGAAGCTTTCTTT. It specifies CASGRQGQNTEAFF.

CDR3 loop: CASSRTGDTQYF. Here the CDR3 DNA reads TGTGCCAGCAGCCGGACAGGAGATACGCAGTATTTT. The rearrangement links TRBV11-2 to TRBJ2-3; 7 nucleotides align to TRBD1. The length of the CDR3 is 12 residues. Germline assignment: CDR1 SGHAT and CDR2 FQNNGV. V shed 5 bases and J 5 bases; nucleotides not matched to a gene: 1.

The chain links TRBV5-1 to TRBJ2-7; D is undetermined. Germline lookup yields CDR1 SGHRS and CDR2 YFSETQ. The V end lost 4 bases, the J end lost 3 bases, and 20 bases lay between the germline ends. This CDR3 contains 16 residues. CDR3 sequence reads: CASSALGVALIYEQYF. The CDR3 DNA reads TGCGCCAGCAGCGCCCTCGGAGTAGCCCTTATCTACGAGCAGTACTTC.

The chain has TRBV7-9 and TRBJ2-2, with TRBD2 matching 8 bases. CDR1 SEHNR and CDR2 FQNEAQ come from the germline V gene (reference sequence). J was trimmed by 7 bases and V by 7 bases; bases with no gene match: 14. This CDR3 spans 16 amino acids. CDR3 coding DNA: TGTGCCAGCACGCAACCCGGGGGGGAGCTGGTCGGGGAGCTGTTTTTT. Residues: CASTQPGGELVGELFF.

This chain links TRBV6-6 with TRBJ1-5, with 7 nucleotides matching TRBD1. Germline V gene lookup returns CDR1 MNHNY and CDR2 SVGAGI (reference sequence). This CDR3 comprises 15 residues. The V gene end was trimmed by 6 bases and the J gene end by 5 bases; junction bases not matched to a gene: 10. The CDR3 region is CASRNTGDPYQPQHF. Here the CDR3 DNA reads TGTGCCAGCAGAAATACAGGGGACCCGTATCAGCCCCAGCATTTT.

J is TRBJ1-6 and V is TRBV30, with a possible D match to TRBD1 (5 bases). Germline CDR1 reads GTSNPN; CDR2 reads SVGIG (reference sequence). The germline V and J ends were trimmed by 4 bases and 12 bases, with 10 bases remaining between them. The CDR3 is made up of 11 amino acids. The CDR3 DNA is TGTGCCTGGAAAGGGGATCTACCCCTCCACTTT. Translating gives CAWKGDLPLHF.